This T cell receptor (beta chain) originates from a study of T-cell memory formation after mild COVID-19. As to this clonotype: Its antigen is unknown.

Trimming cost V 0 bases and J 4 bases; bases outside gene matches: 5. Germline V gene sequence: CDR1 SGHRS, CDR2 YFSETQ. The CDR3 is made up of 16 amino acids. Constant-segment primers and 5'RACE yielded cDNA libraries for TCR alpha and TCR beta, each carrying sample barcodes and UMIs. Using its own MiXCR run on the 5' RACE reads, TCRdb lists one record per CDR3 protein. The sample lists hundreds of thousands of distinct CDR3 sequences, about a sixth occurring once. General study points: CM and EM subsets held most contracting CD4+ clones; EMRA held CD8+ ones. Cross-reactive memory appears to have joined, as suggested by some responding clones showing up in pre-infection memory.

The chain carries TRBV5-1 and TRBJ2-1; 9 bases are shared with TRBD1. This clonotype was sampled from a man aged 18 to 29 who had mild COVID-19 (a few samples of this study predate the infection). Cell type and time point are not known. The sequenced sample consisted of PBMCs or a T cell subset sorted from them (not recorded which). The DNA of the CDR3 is TGCGCCAGCAGCTTGGCCGGGACAGGGCTTTACAATGAGCAGTTCTTC. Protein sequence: CASSLAGTGLYNEQFF.